These 23 T cell receptor beta chains originate from one sample sequenced in a study of T cell responses to AZD1222 COVID-19 vaccine. Measured with immunoSEQ multiplex PCR; TCRdb has only the in-frame clones, and not every one. The sample contains just under 95,000 clones, around nine tenths of which appear only once. The sequences come from peripheral blood, collected on day 0 of AZD1222 vaccination. The receptors here all came from an adult in good health.

The chain is built from TRBV18 and TRBJ2-7, with 9 bases aligning to TRBD1. The CDR3 totals 12 residues. Looked up from germline, CDR1 is KGHSH and CDR2 is LQKENI. V lost 8 bases, J lost 6 bases, and 5 bases stayed unmatched. CDR3 sequence: CASATGGGEQYF. In DNA form, the CDR3 reads TGTGCCAGCGCGACAGGGGGTGGCGAGCAGTACTTC. Based on the CDR3 plus reference TRBV18 and TRBJ2-7, the full variable domain is NAGVMQNPRHLVRRRGQEARLRCSPMKGHSHVYWYRQLPEEGLKFMVYLQKENIIDESGMPKERFSAEFPKEGPSILRIQQVVRGDSAAYFCASATGGGEQYFGPGTRLTVT.

The CDR3 nucleotides are TGTGCCAGCAGTTTAACAGGGACAGAGACCCAGTACTTC. Its protein product is CASSLTGTETQYF. The V gene is TRBV12-3 or TRBV12-4, the J gene TRBJ2-5; TRBD1 is a possible D gene (6 bases). The CDR3 contains 13 residues. V was clipped by 2 bases and J by 4 bases, with 8 bases between them.

Here the CDR3 DNA reads TGTGCCAGCAGTTACTCCCCGGGGACCCAGTACTTC. Its protein product is CASSYSPGTQYF. The genes are TRBV6-2 or TRBV6-3 and TRBJ2-5; D gene ambiguous. V was trimmed by 0 bases and J by 7 bases, leaving 6 bases between them. This CDR3 comprises 12 residues. From germline, CDR1 is MNHEY and CDR2 SVGEGT.

Concerning this clone itself: This sample also contains other DNA sequences that code for the same CDR3. This chain connects TRBV19 to TRBJ2-7, with 10 bases fitting TRBD1. The junction had 7 bases not matched to a gene; V was cut back by 5 bases and J by 3 bases. The CDR3 sequence is 15 residues long. The germline CDR1 and CDR2 sequences are LNHDA and SQIVND (reference sequence). The CDR3 DNA reads TGTGCCAGTAGTCCGGGACAGGGGACTTTCTACGAGCAGTACTTC. This codes for CASSPGQGTFYEQYF.

The chain couples TRBV19 to TRBJ2-7, with a weak D call TRBD2 (5 bases). Germline CDR1 is LNHDA and CDR2 is SQIVND (reference sequence). CDR3 length: 13 residues. Trimming took off 5 bases at V and 4 bases at J, with 12 bases between the two ends. In DNA form, the CDR3 reads TGTGCCAGTAGTCCCCCGACGGGATACGAGCAGTACTTC. Protein sequence: CASSPPTGYEQYF.

The rearrangement links TRBV2 to TRBJ2-5, with D tentatively TRBD2 (6 bases). The germline V gene has CDR1 SNHLY and CDR2 FYNNEI. V lost 8 bases and J 7 bases, leaving 14 bases between the germline ends. The CDR3 contains 12 residues. CDR3 bases: TGTGCCAGCCGCGGGGACGAAGGGACCCAGTACTTC. Protein: CASRGDEGTQYF.

The V gene is TRBV29-1, the J gene TRBJ2-1; 10 positions match TRBD1. V lost 3 bases and J lost 7; bases outside the gene matches: 6. Germline assignment: CDR1 SQVTM and CDR2 ANQGSEA. The CDR3 loop spans 14 amino acids. The CDR3 sequence is CSVEGGTGANEQFF. CDR3 bases: TGCAGCGTTGAGGGGGGGACAGGGGCGAATGAGCAGTTCTTC.

The chain links TRBV5-1 to TRBJ1-4; no reliable D call. The CDR3 consists of 15 residues. Trimming pared 4 bases from V and 1 base from J, leaving 11 bases between. CDR1 SGHRS and CDR2 YFSETQ come from the germline V gene. The CDR3 nucleotides are TGCGCCAGCAGCCGTGACTTCAGAACTAATGAAAAACTGTTTTTT. It encodes CASSRDFRTNEKLFF.

This chain connects TRBV6-2 or TRBV6-3 to TRBJ1-6; 7 bases align to TRBD1. CDR1 MNHEY and CDR2 SVGEGT come from the germline V gene. The CDR3 length is 16 residues. J lost 3 bases, V lost 0 bases, and 2 bases had no gene match. The CDR3 nucleotides are TGTGCCAGCAGTTACTCCCGGGACAGCTATAATTCACCCCTCCACTTT. Translated: CASSYSRDSYNSPLHF.

The rearrangement joins TRBV6-6 to TRBJ2-7; either TRBD1 or TRBD2 may supply D (6 bases each). Germline lookup yields CDR1 MNHNY and CDR2 SVGAGI (reference sequence). The V gene lost 10 bases and the J gene lost 4 bases, with 14 bases spanning the gap. CDR3 length equals 12 residues. CDR3 in DNA: TGTGCCACCTGGGGGGCGGCTTACGAGCAGTACTTC. This gives the protein CATWGAAYEQYF.

The chain has TRBV27 and TRBJ2-2; TRBD2 agrees at 9 bases. Trimming at V came to 3 bases and at J to 4 bases, leaving 12 bases not matched to a gene. CDR1 and CDR2 (germline): MNHEY, SMNVEV (reference sequence). CDR3 size: 18 residues. In DNA form, the CDR3 reads TGTGCCAGCAGTTTTAGCCCAAGCGGGGGGTATGGCACCGGGGAGCTGTTTTTT. Its protein is CASSFSPSGGYGTGELFF.

The CDR3 DNA reads as TGTGCCAGCAGTGAAGTAGGGGGCACAGGGGGGGAGACCCAGTACTTC. This sequence encodes CASSEVGGTGGETQYF. The chain recombines TRBV6-1 with TRBJ2-5; 8 bases align to TRBD1. The CDR3 totals 16 residues. V lost 1 base and J lost 5; bases outside the gene matches: 9. The germline V gene encodes CDR1 MNHNS and CDR2 SASEGT.

The chain's CDR3 is CASSPRGRTRDGYTF. CDR3 nucleotide sequence: TGTGCCAGCAGCCCGAGGGGGAGGACTCGGGATGGCTACACCTTC. The rearrangement joins TRBV3-1 (or the pseudogene TRBV3-2) to TRBJ1-2; TRBD1 is a possible D gene (6 bases). V lost 4 bases to trimming and J lost 6 bases, with 18 bases between them. Per the germline V gene, CDR1 is LGHDT and CDR2 is YNNKEL (reference sequence). CDR3 size: 15 residues.

This clone was picked up one time. The V call is TRBV7-2, the J call TRBJ1-3; D is ambiguous. Trimming pared 8 bases from V and 8 bases from J, leaving 10 bases between. CDR3 size: 11 residues. Per the germline V gene, CDR1 is SGHTA and CDR2 is FQGNSA. This chain's CDR3 is CASALVDTIYF. The DNA for the CDR3 is TGTGCCAGCGCCCTGGTTGACACCATATATTTT.

The chain is built from TRBV10-3 and TRBJ1-5; the match to TRBD1 covers 10 bases. This CDR3 contains 14 residues. Losses at the gene ends were 6 bases for V and 10 bases for J; bases not matched to a gene: 9. Germline CDR1 ENHRY, CDR2 SYGVKD. CDR3 sequence (DNA): TGTGCCATCAGCGACAGGGGGCAAAACCAACCCCAGCATTTT. Amino acids: CAISDRGQNQPQHF.

V gene TRBV5-6 combines with J gene TRBJ1-6; unclear D gene. The CDR3 has 15 residues. Trimming stripped 0 bases from V and 7 bases from J, with 11 bases between. The germline gives CDR1 SGHDT, CDR2 YYEEEE. CDR3 sequence: CASSLVGAGNSPLHF. The CDR3 bases are TGTGCCAGCAGCTTGGTAGGAGCGGGGAATTCACCCCTCCACTTT.

This chain connects TRBV5-1 to TRBJ1-6; the match to TRBD1 covers 9 bases. Germline V lookup: CDR1 SGHRS, CDR2 YFSETQ. J gave up 5 bases and V 2 bases, and 2 bases lay outside the gene matches. The length of the CDR3 is 15 residues. CDR3: CASSLGQGNNSPLHF. The CDR3 DNA follows: TGCGCCAGCAGCTTAGGACAGGGGAATAATTCACCCCTCCACTTT.

This clone was seen only a few times. The chain carries TRBV9 and TRBJ1-3, with D uncertain. V was trimmed by 0 bases and J by 0 bases, leaving 4 bases between them. Germline loops: CDR1 SGDLS, CDR2 YYNGEE. This CDR3 is built from 14 residues. CDR3 DNA sequence: TGTGCCAGCAGCGTAGGTCACTCTGGAAACACCATATATTTT. It is translated as CASSVGHSGNTIYF.

The chain joins TRBV18 to TRBJ2-5, with 9 bases that match TRBD2. Per germline, CDR1 KGHSH and CDR2 LQKENI. The CDR3 spans 22 residues. V dropped 5 bases and J dropped 0; count of bases not matched to a gene: 25. The DNA of the CDR3 is TGTGCCAGCTCATCCGAAGGAGGTAGCGGGGGAACAACTTCCTATGACCAAGAGACCCAGTACTTC. Amino acids: CASSSEGGSGGTTSYDQETQYF.

This sequence joins TRBV6-5 and TRBJ1-2, with no clear D. The length of the CDR3 is 14 residues. Germline values: CDR1 MNHEY, CDR2 SVGAGI. The CDR3 DNA is TGTGGAACCTATGGGATACTTACGGGCTATGGCTACACCTTC. Protein: CGTYGILTGYGYTF.

As for this clone: Other DNA sequences in this specimen translate into the identical CDR3. The V and J genes are TRBV18 and TRBJ2-3, with a possible D match to TRBD2 (6 bases). CDR1 and CDR2 (germline): KGHSH, LQKENI. The CDR3 consists of 14 residues. The V end was cut by 6 bases, the J end by 2 bases, with 12 bases between. Here the CDR3 DNA reads TGTGCCAGCTCTCCTCGGGACTTCACAGATACGCAGTATTTT. Protein: CASSPRDFTDTQYF.

The chain is built from TRBV3-1 (or the pseudogene TRBV3-2) and TRBJ1-2; no firm D call. The CDR3 has 13 residues. The V gene's germline CDR1 is LGHDT and CDR2 YNNKEL (reference sequence). V was shortened by 0 bases and J by 4 bases, with 6 bases between the two germline ends. CDR3 coding DNA: TGTGCCAGCAGCCAAGAGCGGATCTATGGCTACACCTTC. Its translation: CASSQERIYGYTF.

The chain couples TRBV6-1 to TRBJ1-6; no firm D call. The CDR3 length is 12 residues. The V gene lost 1 base and the J gene lost 18 bases, with 13 bases spanning the gap. Germline V gives CDR1 MNHNS, CDR2 SASEGT. Written as DNA, the CDR3 is TGTGCCAGCAGTGAAGACTGGGGTTGGCACCACTTT. This codes for CASSEDWGWHHF.